Each of the 22 T cell receptor beta chains below was sequenced from the same sample in a study of blood T cell repertoires in COVID-19. The method was immunoSEQ multiplex PCR; TCRdb's version includes in-frame clones alone and lacks a portion of them. The top ten clones hold almost 5% of a sample with 60,000 to 85,000 clones, roughly 89% of them seen once. Sequenced sample: peripheral blood. These receptors were obtained from a woman in her forties or fifties with active COVID-19.

The rearrangement joins TRBV14 to TRBJ2-3, with a tentative D call TRBD2 (6 bases). The CDR3 totals 16 residues. Germline-derived CDR1 and CDR2 are SGHDN and FVKESK. Trimming cost V 5 bases and J 0 bases, with 15 bases left between them. CDR3 bases: TGTGCCAGCAGCTCTAGCGAACGGGGAAGCACAGATACGCAGTATTTT. Translation: CASSSSERGSTDTQYF.

This chain connects TRBV7-2 to TRBJ2-7, with TRBD2 matching over 10 bases. The germline V gene encodes CDR1 SGHTA and CDR2 FQGNSA. V lost 5 bases and J lost 2; bases outside the gene matches: 6. The CDR3 covers 15 residues. The DNA of the CDR3 is TGTGCCAGCAGCCCCCGGACTAGCGGCCCCTACGAGCAGTACTTC. It translates to CASSPRTSGPYEQYF. The whole variable domain, filled in from reference TRBV7-2 and TRBJ2-7, reads GAGVSQSPSNKVTEKGKDVELRCDPISGHTALYWYRQSLGQGLEFLIYFQGNSAPDKSGLPSDRFSAERTGGSVSTLTIQRTQQEDSAVYLCASSPRTSGPYEQYFGPGTRLTVT.

The chain combines TRBV7-9 with TRBJ1-5; D is possibly TRBD1 (6 bases). The germline V and J ends were trimmed by 5 bases and 9 bases, with 14 bases remaining between them. This CDR3 has 13 residues. Germline lookup yields CDR1 SEHNR and CDR2 FQNEAQ (reference sequence). The CDR3 nucleotides read TGTGCCAGCAGCGTGACACAGGGAAGGCCCCAGCATTTT. This gives the protein CASSVTQGRPQHF. Variable domain in full (rest from reference TRBV7-9 and TRBJ1-5): DTGVSQNPRHKITKRGQNVTFRCDPISEHNRLYWYRQTLGQGPEFLTYFQNEAQLEKSRLLSDRFSAERPKGSFSTLEIQRTEQGDSAMYLCASSVTQGRPQHFGDGTRLSIL.

In its sample, this clone was seen a few times. The chain recombines TRBV4-1 with TRBJ2-2; the D gene is possibly TRBD2 (6 bases). V lost 4 bases, J lost 4 bases, and 16 bases lay in between. Germline V lookup: CDR1 MGHRA, CDR2 YSYEKL. This CDR3 is built from 16 residues. Here the CDR3 DNA reads TGCGCCAGCAGCCTTCTTCCGGGAGTCGGCACCGGGGAGCTGTTTTTT. As protein: CASSLLPGVGTGELFF.

V gene TRBV25-1 combines with J gene TRBJ2-7, with TRBD2 as a possible D gene (5 bases). Germline V lookup: CDR1 MGHDK, CDR2 SYGVNS. The CDR3 totals 14 residues. V was trimmed by 2 bases and J by 5 bases, leaving 13 bases between them. This chain's CDR3 is CASSEGSGWDEQYF. Here the CDR3 DNA reads TGTGCCAGCAGTGAAGGATCGGGGTGGGACGAGCAGTACTTC.

The chain combines TRBV2 with TRBJ1-2; TRBD1 is a possible D gene (6 bases). Trimming pared 6 bases from V and 4 bases from J, leaving 21 bases between. Germline V lookup: CDR1 SNHLY, CDR2 FYNNEI. This CDR3 has 16 residues. The CDR3 loop is CASRQSPTGRVYGYTF. Written as DNA, the CDR3 is TGTGCCAGCAGACAATCCCCTACAGGGAGGGTCTATGGCTACACCTTC.

The chain has TRBV5-1 and TRBJ1-4; 7 bases map to TRBD1. Trimming cost V 4 bases and J 8 bases; bases outside gene matches: 8. The CDR3 consists of 14 residues. Germline lookup yields CDR1 SGHRS and CDR2 YFSETQ. The CDR3 loop reads CASSLAGTAEKLFF. CDR3 in DNA: TGCGCCAGCAGCCTCGCCGGGACAGCCGAAAAACTGTTTTTT.

This clone was observed a handful of times. V gene TRBV11-2 combines with J gene TRBJ2-7, with D possibly being TRBD2 (6 bases). The CDR3 length is 14 residues. Germline loops: CDR1 SGHAT, CDR2 FQNNGV. Trimming pared 3 bases from V and 2 bases from J, leaving 11 bases between. CDR3 region: CASSFRLDTYEQYF. CDR3 sequence (DNA): TGTGCCAGCAGCTTTAGACTAGACACCTACGAGCAGTACTTC.

V gene TRBV6-5 combines with J gene TRBJ1-2, with 8 bases lining up with TRBD1. Losses at the gene ends were 8 bases for V and 7 bases for J; bases not matched to a gene: 9. CDR3 length: 13 residues. Per germline, CDR1 MNHEY and CDR2 SVGAGI. Written as DNA, the CDR3 is TGTGCCAGCCTCCGGACAGGGACAGCTGGCTACACCTTC. Translating it yields CASLRTGTAGYTF.

The gene calls are TRBV6-4 and TRBJ2-1; D possibly corresponds to TRBD1 (7 bases). Per germline, CDR1 MRHNA and CDR2 SNTAGT. V shed 4 bases and J shed 2 bases, with 12 bases lying between them. This CDR3 spans 15 amino acids. The CDR3 protein is CASSATGEAYNEQFF. The CDR3 DNA follows: TGTGCCAGCAGTGCCACAGGGGAGGCCTACAATGAGCAGTTCTTC.

This clone was picked up a small number of times. J is TRBJ2-1 and V is TRBV5-1; TRBD1 agrees at 7 bases. Per germline, CDR1 SGHRS and CDR2 YFSETQ. V lost 0 bases to trimming and J lost 1 base; unmatched junction nucleotides: 1. The CDR3 has 15 amino acids. The CDR3 sequence is CASSLEGASYNEQFF. The CDR3 DNA reads TGCGCCAGCAGCTTGGAGGGGGCGTCCTACAATGAGCAGTTCTTC.

J is TRBJ1-2 and V is TRBV3-1 (or the pseudogene TRBV3-2); unclear D gene. CDR1 is LGHDT, CDR2 YNNKEL, per germline (reference sequence). With 1 base removed from V and 0 bases from J, the gap between germline ends came to 9 bases. The length of the CDR3 is 15 residues. The CDR3 coding sequence is TGTGCCAGCAGCCAAGCCCAGGAAGCTAACTATGGCTACACCTTC. This gives the protein CASSQAQEANYGYTF.

The chain couples TRBV5-1 to TRBJ2-2, with D possibly matching TRBD1 (6 bases). CDR3 length: 15 amino acids. The germline V gene encodes CDR1 SGHRS and CDR2 YFSETQ. Trimming took 4 bases from V and 1 from J, leaving 11 bases between them. Written as DNA, the CDR3 is TGCGCCAGCAGCCTGGGACACGTGAACACCGGGGAGCTGTTTTTT. Protein product: CASSLGHVNTGELFF.

For the CDR3, the DNA is TGTGCCAGCAGTGCCAGGACAGGGGGTGGTTCACCCCTCCACTTT. Amino acid sequence: CASSARTGGGSPLHF. The gene calls are TRBV2 and TRBJ1-6; TRBD1 agrees at 10 bases. Germline values: CDR1 SNHLY, CDR2 FYNNEI. The V and J ends lost 4 bases and 9 bases, in that order; junction bases with no gene match: 6. CDR3 length: 15 residues.

The chain has TRBV21-1 and TRBJ2-3; the D call of TRBD2 is as the table states it, not checked on the DNA. TRBV21-1 is termed a pseudogene. This CDR3 spans 15 amino acids. For the CDR3, the DNA is TGTGCCAGCAGCAAAAACCCCCGAGGAGGAGATACGCAGTATTTT. Translated: CASSKNPRGGDTQYF.

The chain employs TRBV2 and TRBJ1-2; tentatively, D is TRBD1 (6 bases). V was trimmed by 3 bases and J by 7 bases, leaving 6 bases between them. This CDR3 contains 11 residues. From germline, CDR1 is SNHLY and CDR2 FYNNEI. CDR3 protein: CASSDRGGYTF. CDR3 nucleotides: TGTGCCAGCAGTGACAGGGGTGGCTACACCTTC. Using reference TRBV2 and TRBJ1-2 for the parts outside the CDR3, the full variable domain is EPEVTQTPSHQVTQMGQEVILRCVPISNHLYFYWYRQILGQKVEFLVSFYNNEISEKSEIFDDQFSVERPDGSNFTLKIRSTKLEDSAMYFCASSDRGGYTFGSGTRLTVV.

This sequence joins TRBV7-8 and TRBJ1-2, with TRBD1 identical over 11 bases. This CDR3 comprises 19 residues. Germline CDR1 is SGHVS and CDR2 is FQNEAQ. Trimming at V came to 0 bases and at J to 1 base, leaving 10 bases not matched to a gene. The CDR3 spells CASSLALVAGTGGNYGYTF. The CDR3 DNA reads as TGTGCCAGCAGCTTAGCGCTGGTTGCCGGGACAGGGGGTAACTATGGCTACACCTTC.

The chain couples TRBV6-5 to TRBJ2-1; 9 bases are shared with TRBD2. Germline loops: CDR1 MNHEY, CDR2 SVGAGI. CDR3 length: 15 residues. V shed 0 bases and J 7 bases; nucleotides not matched to a gene: 4. The CDR3 protein is CASSYSVAGVNEQFF. CDR3 sequence (DNA): TGTGCCAGCAGTTACTCGGTAGCGGGAGTGAATGAGCAGTTCTTC.

J is TRBJ2-3 and V is TRBV7-8, with 8 nucleotides matching TRBD2. Germline CDR1 SGHVS, CDR2 FQNEAQ. CDR3 length: 15 residues. Trimming cost V 5 bases and J 6 bases; bases outside gene matches: 10. CDR3 bases: TGTGCCAGCAGCATATCTAGCGGGCCGCTTGATACGCAGTATTTT. It is translated as CASSISSGPLDTQYF.

This chain links TRBV2 with TRBJ1-2; 7 bases fit TRBD1. Germline V CDR1 and CDR2: SNHLY, FYNNEI. J was trimmed by 0 bases and V by 3 bases; bases with no gene match: 4. The CDR3 loop spans 15 amino acids. As DNA, the CDR3 is TGTGCCAGCAGTGACCCAGGGGGAACTAACTATGGCTACACCTTC. Amino acid sequence: CASSDPGGTNYGYTF.

The chain uses TRBV15 and TRBJ2-3; D call uncertain. Deletions cut 5 bases from V and 6 bases from J, with 12 bases between. CDR3 size: 13 residues. The V gene's germline CDR1 is LNHNV and CDR2 YYDKDF (reference sequence). The CDR3 spells CATSGSLGDTQYF. CDR3 nucleotide sequence: TGTGCCACCAGCGGGTCCCTCGGGGATACGCAGTATTTT.

This chain connects TRBV5-1 to TRBJ1-1, with D possibly TRBD1 on 5 matching bases. The CDR3 length is 13 residues. The germline CDR1 and CDR2 sequences are SGHRS and YFSETQ. Trimming pared 5 bases from V and 5 bases from J, leaving 13 bases between. The CDR3 is CASRWGGETEAFF. CDR3 bases: TGCGCCAGCAGGTGGGGGGGTGAAACTGAAGCTTTCTTT.